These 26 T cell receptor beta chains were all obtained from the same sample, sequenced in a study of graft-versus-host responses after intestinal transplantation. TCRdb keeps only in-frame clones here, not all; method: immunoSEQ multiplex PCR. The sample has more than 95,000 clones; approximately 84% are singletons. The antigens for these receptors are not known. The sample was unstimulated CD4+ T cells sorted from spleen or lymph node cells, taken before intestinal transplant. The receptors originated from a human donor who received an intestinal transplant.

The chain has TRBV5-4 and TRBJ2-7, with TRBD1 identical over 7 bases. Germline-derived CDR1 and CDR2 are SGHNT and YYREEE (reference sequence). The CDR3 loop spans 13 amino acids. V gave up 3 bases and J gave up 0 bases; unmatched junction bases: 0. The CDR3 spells CASSYRGSYEQYF. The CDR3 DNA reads TGTGCCAGCAGCTACAGGGGCTCCTACGAGCAGTACTTC.

The CDR3 region is CASSLLSDPVYF. CDR3 coding DNA: TGTGCCAGCTCACTCCTCTCCGACCCTGTGTACTTC. This chain connects TRBV18 to TRBJ2-7; no clear D. The V end lost 4 bases, the J end lost 12 bases, and 16 bases lay between the germline ends. The CDR3 covers 12 residues. Germline V lookup: CDR1 KGHSH, CDR2 LQKENI.

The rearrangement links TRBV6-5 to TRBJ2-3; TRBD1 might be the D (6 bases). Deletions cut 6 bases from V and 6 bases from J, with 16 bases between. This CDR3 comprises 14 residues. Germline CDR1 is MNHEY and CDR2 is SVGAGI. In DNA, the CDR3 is TGTGCCAGCAGGGAAGACAGGTTCTATGATACGCAGTATTTT. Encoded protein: CASREDRFYDTQYF.

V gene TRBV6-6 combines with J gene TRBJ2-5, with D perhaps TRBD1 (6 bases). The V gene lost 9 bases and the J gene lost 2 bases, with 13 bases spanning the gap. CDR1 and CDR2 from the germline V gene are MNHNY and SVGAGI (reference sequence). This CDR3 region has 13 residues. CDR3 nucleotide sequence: TGTGCCAGGACGACAGGCGGTCAAGAGACCCAGTACTTC. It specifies CARTTGGQETQYF.

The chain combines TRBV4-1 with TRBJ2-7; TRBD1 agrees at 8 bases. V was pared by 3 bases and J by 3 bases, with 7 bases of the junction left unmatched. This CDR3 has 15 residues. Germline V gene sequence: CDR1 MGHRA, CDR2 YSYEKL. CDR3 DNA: TGCGCCAGCAGCCAGGGGACAGGTATTAACTACGAGCAGTACTTC. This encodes CASSQGTGINYEQYF.

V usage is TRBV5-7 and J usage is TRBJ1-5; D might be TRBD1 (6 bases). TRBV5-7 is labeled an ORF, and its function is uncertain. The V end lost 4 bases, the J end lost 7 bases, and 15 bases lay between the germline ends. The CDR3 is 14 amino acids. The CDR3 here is CASSGGGPKQPQHF. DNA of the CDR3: TGTGCCAGCAGCGGGGGGGGCCCGAAGCAGCCCCAGCATTTT.

The CDR3 DNA reads as TGTGCCAGCAGCTCGGCTAGCGGGAGCAACGAGCAGTACTTC. Protein: CASSSASGSNEQYF. The chain joins TRBV13 to TRBJ2-7, with TRBD2 matching 10 bases. Germline V gene sequence: CDR1 PRHDT, CDR2 FYEKMQ (reference sequence). This CDR3 region has 14 residues. Trimming took 4 bases from V and 5 from J; bases not matched to a gene: 5.

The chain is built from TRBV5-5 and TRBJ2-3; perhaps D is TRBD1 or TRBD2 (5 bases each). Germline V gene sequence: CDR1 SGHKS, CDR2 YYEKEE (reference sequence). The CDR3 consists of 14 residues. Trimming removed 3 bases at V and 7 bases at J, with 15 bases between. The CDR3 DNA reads TGTGCCAGCAGCTCGGGACCTCGCGGAAATACGCAGTATTTT. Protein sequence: CASSSGPRGNTQYF.

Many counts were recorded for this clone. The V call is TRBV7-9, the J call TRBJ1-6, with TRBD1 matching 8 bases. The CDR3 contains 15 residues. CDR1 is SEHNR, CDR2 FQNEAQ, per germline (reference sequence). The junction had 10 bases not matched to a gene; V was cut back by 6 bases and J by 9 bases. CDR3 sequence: CASRIADREISPLHF. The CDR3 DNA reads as TGTGCCAGCAGGATCGCGGACAGGGAAATTTCACCCCTCCACTTT.

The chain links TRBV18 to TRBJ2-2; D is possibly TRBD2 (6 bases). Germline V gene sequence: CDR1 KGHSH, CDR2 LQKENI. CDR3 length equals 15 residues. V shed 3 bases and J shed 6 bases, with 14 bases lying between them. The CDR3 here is CASSPPGDRPGELFF. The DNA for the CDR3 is TGTGCCAGCTCACCCCCGGGAGATCGTCCCGGGGAGCTGTTTTTT.

CDR3 in amino acids: CASSLISLGHTGELFF. The DNA for the CDR3 is TGTGCCAGCAGCTTAATCAGTTTAGGGCACACCGGGGAGCTGTTTTTT. The chain recombines TRBV11-2 with TRBJ2-2; unclear D gene. The CDR3 loop spans 16 amino acids. V dropped 2 bases and J dropped 3 bases, with 13 bases sitting between them. The germline gives CDR1 SGHAT, CDR2 FQNNGV.

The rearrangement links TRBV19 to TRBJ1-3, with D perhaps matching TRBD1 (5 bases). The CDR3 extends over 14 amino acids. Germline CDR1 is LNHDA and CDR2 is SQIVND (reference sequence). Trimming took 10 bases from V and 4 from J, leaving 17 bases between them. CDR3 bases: TGTGCCACACGTACAGAGGGGCTCGGAAACACCATATATTTT. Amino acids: CATRTEGLGNTIYF.

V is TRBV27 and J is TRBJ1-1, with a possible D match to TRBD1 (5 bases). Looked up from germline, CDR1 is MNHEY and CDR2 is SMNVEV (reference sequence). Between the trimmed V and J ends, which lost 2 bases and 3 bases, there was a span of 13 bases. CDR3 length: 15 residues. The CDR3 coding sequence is TGTGCCAGCAGTTTACGGACTACAGGTGACACTGAAGCTTTCTTT. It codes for CASSLRTTGDTEAFF.

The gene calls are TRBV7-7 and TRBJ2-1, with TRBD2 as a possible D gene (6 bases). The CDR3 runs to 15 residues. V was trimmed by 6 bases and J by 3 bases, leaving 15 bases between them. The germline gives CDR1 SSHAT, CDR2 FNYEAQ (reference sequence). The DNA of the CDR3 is TGTGCCAGCAGTATAGGGCTAGCGCGCTACAATGAGCAGTTCTTC. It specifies CASSIGLARYNEQFF.

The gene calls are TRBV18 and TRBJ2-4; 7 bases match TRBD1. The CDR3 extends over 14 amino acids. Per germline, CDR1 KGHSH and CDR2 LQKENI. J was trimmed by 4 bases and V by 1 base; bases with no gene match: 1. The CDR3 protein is CASSPQTGKNIQYF. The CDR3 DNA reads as TGTGCCAGCTCACCACAGACAGGGAAAAACATTCAGTACTTC.

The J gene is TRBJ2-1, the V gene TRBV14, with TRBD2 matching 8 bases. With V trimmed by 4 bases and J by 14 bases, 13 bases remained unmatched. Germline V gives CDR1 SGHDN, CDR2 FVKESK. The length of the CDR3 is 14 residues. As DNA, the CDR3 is TGTGCCAGCAGCCGAACCCGGGGGGGCCATGGTGAGTTCTTC. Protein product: CASSRTRGGHGEFF.

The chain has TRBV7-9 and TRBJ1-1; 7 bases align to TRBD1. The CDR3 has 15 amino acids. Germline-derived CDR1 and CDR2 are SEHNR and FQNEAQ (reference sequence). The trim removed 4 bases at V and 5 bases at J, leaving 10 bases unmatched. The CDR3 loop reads CASSSRQGLWTEAFF. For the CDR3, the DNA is TGTGCCAGCAGCTCCAGACAGGGTCTTTGGACTGAAGCTTTCTTT.

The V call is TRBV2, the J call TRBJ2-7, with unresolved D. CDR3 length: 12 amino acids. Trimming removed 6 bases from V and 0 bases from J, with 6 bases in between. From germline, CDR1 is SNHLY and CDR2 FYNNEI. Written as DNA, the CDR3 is TGTGCCAGCAGGGGTTTCTCCTACGAGCAGTACTTC. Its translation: CASRGFSYEQYF.

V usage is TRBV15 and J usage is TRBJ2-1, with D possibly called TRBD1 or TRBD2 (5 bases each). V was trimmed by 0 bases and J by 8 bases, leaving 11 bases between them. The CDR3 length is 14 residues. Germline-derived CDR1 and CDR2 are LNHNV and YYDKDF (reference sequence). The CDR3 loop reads CATSRDRRGDEQFF. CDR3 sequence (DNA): TGTGCCACCAGCAGAGATCGTAGGGGAGATGAGCAGTTCTTC.

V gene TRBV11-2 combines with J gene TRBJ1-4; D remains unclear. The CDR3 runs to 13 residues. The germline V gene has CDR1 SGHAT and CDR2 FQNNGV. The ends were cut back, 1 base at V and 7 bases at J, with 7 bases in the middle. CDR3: CASSLGTVEKLFF. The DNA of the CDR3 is TGTGCCAGCAGCTTAGGGACGGTTGAAAAACTGTTTTTT.

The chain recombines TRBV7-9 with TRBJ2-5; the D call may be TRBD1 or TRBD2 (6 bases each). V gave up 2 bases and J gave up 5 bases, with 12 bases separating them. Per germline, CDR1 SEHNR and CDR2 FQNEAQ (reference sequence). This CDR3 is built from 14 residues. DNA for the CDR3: TGTGCCAGCAGCTTAACCGGGGGCAGTGAGACCCAGTACTTC. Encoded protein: CASSLTGGSETQYF.

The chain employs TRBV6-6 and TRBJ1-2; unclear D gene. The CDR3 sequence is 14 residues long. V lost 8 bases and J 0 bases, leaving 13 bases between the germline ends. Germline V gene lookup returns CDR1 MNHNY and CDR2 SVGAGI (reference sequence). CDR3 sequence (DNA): TGTGCCAGCCACTCCATGTCTACTAACTATGGCTACACCTTC. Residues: CASHSMSTNYGYTF.

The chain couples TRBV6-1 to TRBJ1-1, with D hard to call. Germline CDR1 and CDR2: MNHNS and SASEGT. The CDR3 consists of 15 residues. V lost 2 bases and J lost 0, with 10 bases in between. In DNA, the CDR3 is TGTGCCAGCAGTGAAATGAACAGCATGAACACTGAAGCTTTCTTT. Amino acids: CASSEMNSMNTEAFF.

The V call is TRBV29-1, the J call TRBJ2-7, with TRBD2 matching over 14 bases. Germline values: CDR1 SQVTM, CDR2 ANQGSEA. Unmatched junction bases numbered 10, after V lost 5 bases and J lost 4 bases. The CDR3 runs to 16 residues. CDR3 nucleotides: TGCAGCGTTAGACTAGCGGGAGGGCCCGGGGGGTACGAGCAGTACTTC. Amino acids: CSVRLAGGPGGYEQYF.

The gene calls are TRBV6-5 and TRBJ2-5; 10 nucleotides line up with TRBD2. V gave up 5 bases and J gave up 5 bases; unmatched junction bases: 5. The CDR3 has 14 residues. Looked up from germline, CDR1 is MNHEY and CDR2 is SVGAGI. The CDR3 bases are TGTGCCAGCAGTCGACTAGCGGGCGGGGAGACCCAGTACTTC. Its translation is CASSRLAGGETQYF.

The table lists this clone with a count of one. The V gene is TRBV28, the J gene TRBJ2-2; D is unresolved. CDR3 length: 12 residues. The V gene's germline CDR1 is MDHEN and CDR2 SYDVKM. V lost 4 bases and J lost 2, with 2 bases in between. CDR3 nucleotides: TGTGCCAGCAGTTCAAACACCGGGGAGCTGTTTTTT. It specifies CASSSNTGELFF.